A selection of T cell receptor beta chains follows, all from one sample in a study of Graves' ophthalmopathy and Graves' hyperthyroidism. TCRdb fed the multiplex PCR reads into MiXCR, producing one record per CDR3 protein. This table has about 620,000 distinct CDR3 sequences, about a fifth appearing once. The sequenced sample was peripheral blood. These receptors originate from a woman aged 18 to 35 with stable Graves' hyperthyroidism. Some clones in this sample may be carry-over from other donors' samples. Each CDR3 is given with its conserved first and last residue. The D gene is left open where the match is weak. Where a row states a size, it is once, few, many or the class of an expanded clone; other rows omit it.

j_gene: TRBJ1-2; d_gene: NA; abundance: NA; v_gene: TRBV20-1; CDR3aa: CSAREITPNYGYTF; CDR3nt: TGCAGTGCTAGAGAGATCACTCCTAACTATGGCTACACCTTC
j_gene: TRBJ1-2; d_gene: NA; abundance: few; v_gene: TRBV7-2; CDR3aa: CASSTPAAPWEGYTF; CDR3nt: TGTGCCAGCAGCACCCCCGCCGCCCCGTGGGAAGGCTACACCTTC
j_gene: TRBJ2-5; d_gene: NA; abundance: few; v_gene: TRBV7-3; CDR3aa: CASSSPGGRQETQYF; CDR3nt: TGTGCCAGCAGCTCCCCTGGGGGCCGCCAAGAGACCCAGTACTTC
j_gene: TRBJ1-2; d_gene: NA; abundance: many; v_gene: TRBV3-1; CDR3aa: CASTPSGGVYGYTF; CDR3nt: TGTGCCAGCACCCCGTCGGGGGGCGTCTATGGCTACACCTTC
j_gene: TRBJ2-2; d_gene: NA; abundance: many; v_gene: TRBV12-3/TRBV12-4; CDR3aa: CASSLGTPNTGELFF; CDR3nt: TGTGCCAGCAGTTTAGGGACACCGAACACCGGGGAGCTGTTTTTT
j_gene: TRBJ2-7; d_gene: NA; abundance: NA; v_gene: TRBV6-1; CDR3aa: CASRITGSYEQYF; CDR3nt: TGTGCCAGCAGAATCACAGGGTCCTACGAGCAGTACTTC
j_gene: TRBJ2-2; d_gene: NA; abundance: many; v_gene: TRBV9; CDR3aa: CASSVEEPGELFF; CDR3nt: TGTGCCAGCAGCGTAGAAGAACCCGGGGAGCTGTTTTTT
j_gene: TRBJ1-5; d_gene: NA; abundance: many; v_gene: TRBV12-3/TRBV12-4; CDR3aa: CASSLSPVSQPQHF; CDR3nt: TGTGCCAGCAGTTTATCCCCCGTCTCCCAGCCCCAGCATTTT
j_gene: TRBJ2-7; d_gene: NA; abundance: many; v_gene: TRBV12-3/TRBV12-4; CDR3aa: CASSLMAGAAYEQYF; CDR3nt: TGTGCCAGCAGTTTAATGGCAGGGGCGGCCTACGAGCAGTACTTC
j_gene: TRBJ2-5; d_gene: TRBD2; abundance: NA; v_gene: TRBV29-1; CDR3aa: CSVPRAGVRETQYF; CDR3nt: TGCAGCGTCCCTCGGGCGGGAGTAAGAGAGACCCAGTACTTC
j_gene: TRBJ1-3; d_gene: NA; abundance: many; v_gene: TRBV6-5; CDR3aa: CASSQGLPFSGNTIYF; CDR3nt: TGTGCCAGCAGTCAGGGTTTACCCTTCTCTGGAAACACCATATATTTT
j_gene: TRBJ2-7; d_gene: NA; abundance: NA; v_gene: TRBV11-2; CDR3aa: CASSEDAGTPSYEQYF; CDR3nt: TGTGCCAGCAGCGAAGATGCCGGGACTCCCTCCTACGAGCAGTACTTC
j_gene: TRBJ1-6; d_gene: NA; abundance: many; v_gene: TRBV5-5; CDR3aa: CASSPTTDLGFTLHF; CDR3nt: TGTGCCAGCAGCCCTACGACGGACCTCGGTTTCACCCTCCACTTT
j_gene: TRBJ2-7; d_gene: NA; abundance: NA; v_gene: TRBV29-1; CDR3aa: CSVLQANTYEQYF; CDR3nt: TGCAGCGTCCTCCAAGCGAACACCTACGAGCAGTACTTC
j_gene: TRBJ2-7; d_gene: NA; abundance: many; v_gene: TRBV27; CDR3aa: CATMGGASYEQYF; CDR3nt: TGTGCCACCATGGGGGGGGCTAGTTACGAGCAGTACTTC
j_gene: TRBJ2-2; d_gene: NA; abundance: few; v_gene: TRBV2; CDR3aa: CASSGGHPSYTGELFF; CDR3nt: TGTGCCAGCAGTGGGGGACACCCAAGCTACACCGGGGAGCTGTTTTTT
j_gene: TRBJ2-5; d_gene: TRBD1; abundance: many; v_gene: TRBV12-3/TRBV12-4; CDR3aa: CASIPGQGARETQYF; CDR3nt: TGTGCCAGCATCCCGGGACAGGGGGCTAGGGAGACCCAGTACTTC
j_gene: TRBJ2-7; d_gene: NA; abundance: many; v_gene: TRBV24-1; CDR3aa: CATSDLYEQYF; CDR3nt: TGTGCCACCAGTGATTTGTACGAGCAGTACTTC
j_gene: TRBJ1-1; d_gene: NA; abundance: NA; v_gene: TRBV27; CDR3aa: CASSGGDKNFF; CDR3nt: TGTGCCAGCAGTGGGGGCGATAAGAATTTCTTT
j_gene: TRBJ2-2; d_gene: TRBD1; abundance: NA; v_gene: TRBV6-1; CDR3aa: CASTHRGPDTGELVF; CDR3nt: TGTGCCAGCACCCACAGGGGGCCTGACACCGGGGAGCTGGTTTTT
j_gene: TRBJ2-7; d_gene: NA; abundance: NA; v_gene: TRBV28; CDR3aa: CASSFSPGTVGSYEQYF; CDR3nt: TGTGCCAGCAGTTTTTCCCCCGGGACGGTTGGCTCCTACGAGCAGTACTTC
j_gene: TRBJ2-7; d_gene: TRBD2; abundance: NA; v_gene: TRBV20-1; CDR3aa: CSARASGGLAVFGYEQYF; CDR3nt: TGCAGTGCTAGAGCCTCCGGGGGACTAGCGGTTTTTGGCTACGAGCAGTACTTC
j_gene: TRBJ2-7; d_gene: NA; abundance: NA; v_gene: TRBV15; CDR3aa: CATSRDAPGTYEQYF; CDR3nt: TGTGCCACCAGCAGAGATGCCCCGGGGACCTACGAGCAGTACTTC
j_gene: TRBJ2-7; d_gene: TRBD2; abundance: many; v_gene: TRBV11-2; CDR3aa: CASSFSGSSYEQYF; CDR3nt: TGTGCCAGCAGCTTCAGCGGGAGCTCCTACGAGCAGTACTTC
j_gene: TRBJ2-2; d_gene: TRBD2; abundance: NA; v_gene: TRBV19; CDR3aa: CASSSRLGGGNTGELFF; CDR3nt: TGTGCCAGTAGTTCCCGCCTCGGGGGGGGAAACACCGGGGAGCTGTTTTTT
j_gene: TRBJ1-2; d_gene: NA; abundance: NA; v_gene: TRBV6-1; CDR3aa: CASSAGRGSYGYTF; CDR3nt: TGTGCCAGCAGTGCGGGACGGGGGTCCTATGGCTACACCTTC
j_gene: TRBJ2-7; d_gene: TRBD2; abundance: many; v_gene: TRBV6-5; CDR3aa: CASTGGRLEEQYF; CDR3nt: TGTGCCAGCACGGGGGGGCGATTGGAAGAGCAGTACTTC
j_gene: TRBJ1-1; d_gene: NA; abundance: many; v_gene: TRBV15; CDR3aa: CATSRIGLNTEAFF; CDR3nt: TGTGCCACCAGCAGAATCGGGTTAAACACTGAAGCTTTCTTT
j_gene: TRBJ2-5; d_gene: TRBD2; abundance: few; v_gene: TRBV6-1; CDR3aa: CASSESRASGRAAETQYF; CDR3nt: TGTGCCAGCAGTGAAAGTAGGGCTAGCGGGAGGGCCGCAGAGACCCAGTACTTC
j_gene: TRBJ2-7; d_gene: NA; abundance: NA; v_gene: TRBV28; CDR3aa: CASSFFGRDYEQYF; CDR3nt: TGTGCCAGCAGTTTTTTTGGCAGAGACTACGAGCAGTACTTC
j_gene: TRBJ1-1; d_gene: NA; abundance: few; v_gene: TRBV19; CDR3aa: CASSISSVNTEAFF; CDR3nt: TGTGCCAGTAGTATATCTTCCGTGAACACTGAAGCTTTCTTT
j_gene: TRBJ2-5; d_gene: TRBD2; abundance: NA; v_gene: TRBV19; CDR3aa: CASSISSGSVETQYF; CDR3nt: TGTGCCAGTAGTATTTCTAGCGGGAGTGTAGAGACCCAGTACTTC
j_gene: TRBJ2-7; d_gene: NA; abundance: many; v_gene: TRBV6-5; CDR3aa: CASSLWGRVSYEQYF; CDR3nt: TGTGCCAGCAGTTTATGGGGCAGGGTATCCTACGAGCAGTACTTC
j_gene: TRBJ2-2; d_gene: TRBD1; abundance: many; v_gene: TRBV29-1; CDR3aa: CSVEAWDRENTGELFF; CDR3nt: TGCAGCGTTGAAGCCTGGGACAGGGAGAACACCGGGGAGCTGTTTTTT
j_gene: TRBJ1-1; d_gene: NA; abundance: many; v_gene: TRBV2; CDR3aa: CATGAEAFF; CDR3nt: TGTGCCACAGGGGCTGAAGCTTTCTTT
j_gene: TRBJ2-2; d_gene: NA; abundance: many; v_gene: TRBV4-2; CDR3aa: CASSRFGQTNTGELFF; CDR3nt: TGTGCCAGCAGCCGGTTCGGACAGACGAACACCGGGGAGCTGTTTTTT
j_gene: TRBJ1-2; d_gene: NA; abundance: once; v_gene: TRBV6-1; CDR3aa: CAAGRFNYGYTF; CDR3nt: TGTGCCGCCGGACGTTTTAACTATGGCTACACCTTC
j_gene: TRBJ1-6; d_gene: NA; abundance: NA; v_gene: TRBV6-4; CDR3aa: CASRNSGYNSPLHF; CDR3nt: TGTGCCAGCAGGAACTCCGGGTATAATTCACCCCTCCACTTT
j_gene: TRBJ1-1; d_gene: NA; abundance: many; v_gene: TRBV12-3/TRBV12-4; CDR3aa: CASSFSGGRIEAFF; CDR3nt: TGTGCCAGCAGTTTTTCGGGGGGACGCATAGAAGCTTTCTTT